The 12 T cell receptor beta chains in this list originate from one sample, sequenced in a study of neurological immune-mediated disorders. TCRdb processed the 5' RACE reads anew with MiXCR; each CDR3 protein has one entry. The profile covers around 33,000 distinct CDR3 sequences, with less than 8.5% appearing a single time and 4% to 5.5% taken by the ten largest. The material sequenced was PBMCs. Every receptor here comes from a woman aged 40 to 55 in good health.

This clonotype has at least ten counts. This rearrangement joins TRBV7-9 to TRBJ1-5, with TRBD1 as a possible D gene (5 bases). The CDR3 covers 14 residues. V lost 1 base, J lost 7 bases, and 11 bases lay in between. Germline V gives CDR1 SEHNR, CDR2 FQNEAQ (reference sequence). CDR3 protein: CASSLVAGPQPQHF. DNA for the CDR3: TGTGCCAGCAGCTTAGTCGCGGGGCCCCAGCCCCAGCATTTT.

This clonotype has ten or more counts. The chain employs TRBV7-2 and TRBJ2-1, with TRBD2 matching over 9 bases. The CDR3 loop spans 14 amino acids. Per the germline V gene, CDR1 is SGHTA and CDR2 is FQGNSA. After removal of 4 bases from V and 8 bases from J, the junction contained 6 bases not matched to a gene. This chain's CDR3 is CASSSYSGSDEQFF. DNA for the CDR3: TGTGCCAGCAGCTCGTATAGCGGGAGTGATGAGCAGTTCTTC.

This clonotype was observed a handful of times. The gene calls are TRBV28 and TRBJ1-5; TRBD1 might be the D (5 bases). Germline V gene sequence: CDR1 MDHEN, CDR2 SYDVKM. This CDR3 comprises 13 residues. The V gene lost 7 bases and the J gene lost 4 bases, with 11 bases spanning the gap. The CDR3 nucleotides read TGTGCCAGCACCGACGGGGGAAATCAGCCCCAGCATTTT. Encoded protein: CASTDGGNQPQHF.

In this sample, this clonotype turned up many times. The chain uses TRBV6-6 and TRBJ1-1; 10 nucleotides line up with TRBD1. J gave up 5 bases and V 7 bases, and 7 bases lay outside the gene matches. CDR3 size: 14 residues. The V gene's germline CDR1 is MNHNY and CDR2 SVGAGI (reference sequence). The CDR3 DNA reads as TGTGCCAGCATCCTCGGGACAGGGGTGACTGAAGCTTTCTTT. Translation: CASILGTGVTEAFF.

In this sample, this clonotype turned up many times. This chain joins TRBV4-1 and TRBJ1-4; TRBD1 might be the D (6 bases). Trimming took 3 bases from V and 0 from J, leaving 11 bases between them. The CDR3 has 16 amino acids. From germline, CDR1 is MGHRA and CDR2 YSYEKL. CDR3 nucleotides: TGCGCCAGCAGCCAGCCCGACAGGTCAACTAATGAAAAACTGTTTTTT. Its translation: CASSQPDRSTNEKLFF.

This clonotype was seen many times. The V gene is TRBV10-1, the J gene TRBJ2-2; 9 bases are shared with TRBD2. Germline V gene lookup returns CDR1 WNHNN and CDR2 SYGVQD (reference sequence). The CDR3 is 15 residues long. The ends lost 2 bases at V and 6 bases at J; junction bases unmatched: 4. This CDR3 reads CASSETVAGAGELFF. As DNA, the CDR3 is TGCGCCAGCAGTGAGACGGTAGCGGGGGCCGGGGAGCTGTTTTTT.

This clonotype was counted many times. The rearrangement links TRBV20-1 to TRBJ2-3; TRBD1 matches 8 bases. The CDR3 loop spans 13 amino acids. Losses at the gene ends were 2 bases for V and 6 bases for J; bases not matched to a gene: 4. Germline loops: CDR1 DFQATT, CDR2 SNEGSKA (reference sequence). CDR3 nucleotide sequence: TGCAGTGCTAGACAGGGGGCAGGGGATACGCAGTATTTT. Its protein is CSARQGAGDTQYF.

This clonotype was counted many times. The rearrangement uses TRBV3-1 and TRBJ2-2; TRBD2 aligns across 7 bases. The V gene's germline CDR1 is LGHDT and CDR2 YNNKEL (reference sequence). J lost 7 bases, V lost 2 bases, and 4 bases had no gene match. The CDR3 has 14 amino acids. CDR3: CASSQPGEGGELFF. In DNA form, the CDR3 reads TGTGCCAGCAGCCAACCGGGGGAGGGCGGGGAGCTGTTTTTT.

The table lists this clonotype with many counts. The chain carries TRBV6-1 and TRBJ2-3; perhaps TRBD1 as D (6 bases). V dropped 8 bases and J dropped 2 bases, with 14 bases sitting between them. Looked up from germline, CDR1 is MNHNS and CDR2 is SASEGT. This CDR3 has 14 amino acids. CDR3: CASLLGQHTDTQYF. DNA for the CDR3: TGTGCCAGCTTACTGGGACAACACACAGATACGCAGTATTTT.

This clonotype was found many times. J is TRBJ1-2 and V is TRBV12-3 or TRBV12-4; D remains unclear. CDR3 length equals 14 residues. V lost 4 bases and J lost 3, with 12 bases in between. CDR3 in amino acids: CASSSAGKDYGYTF. In DNA form, the CDR3 reads TGTGCCAGCAGTTCCGCGGGAAAGGACTATGGCTACACCTTC.

This clonotype was recorded at least ten times. The V and J genes are TRBV29-1 and TRBJ2-4; maybe TRBD2 (7 bases). In germline, CDR1 is SQVTM, CDR2 ANQGSEA. This CDR3 has 13 residues. The germline V and J ends were trimmed by 7 bases and 2 bases, with 12 bases remaining between them. The CDR3 bases are TGCAGCGGGGGGGGGGCTACCAAAAACATTCAGTACTTC. Protein product: CSGGGATKNIQYF.

Many counts were recorded for this clonotype. This chain uses TRBV28 with TRBJ2-3; 12 bases agree with TRBD2. Germline values: CDR1 MDHEN, CDR2 SYDVKM. The CDR3 runs 17 residues. Unmatched junction bases numbered 3, after V lost 2 bases and J lost 0 bases. The CDR3 DNA reads TGTGCCAGCAGTTTAGGGCTAGCGGGAGGGAGCACAGATACGCAGTATTTT. It encodes CASSLGLAGGSTDTQYF.